A single sample is the source of the 7 T cell receptor beta chains below, sequenced in a study of identical twins. TCRdb itself ran the 5' RACE reads through MiXCR, one entry per CDR3 protein. The table has 300,000 to 350,000 distinct CDR3 sequences, 12% seen once; the top ten hold approximately 7.9%. The same data also contributed to another study, on yellow fever vaccine responses in identical twins.

Sequenced material: CD8+ T cells sorted from blood. All receptors come from a woman aged 18-29 years in good health.

In its sample, this clonotype was seen a few times. The chain is built from TRBV7-9 and TRBJ2-7; D is ambiguous. The V end was cut by 3 bases, the J end by 3 bases, with 9 bases between. CDR1 is SEHNR and CDR2 is FQNEAQ in the germline V gene (reference sequence). CDR3 length equals 13 residues. The CDR3 coding sequence is TGTGCCAGCAGCTTCGATGGGGACTACGAGCAGTACGTC. Protein sequence: CASSFDGDYEQYV.

This clonotype has just a few counts. The chain is built from TRBV3-1 and TRBJ2-3, with D possibly being TRBD1 or TRBD2 (5 bases each). V was shortened by 1 base and J by 0 bases, with 20 bases between the two germline ends. Germline V CDR1 and CDR2: LGHDT, YNNKEL (reference sequence). This CDR3 region has 19 residues. Written as DNA, the CDR3 is TGTGCCAGCAGCCAAGGCGAGGGGCTGGGTCCTCCTAGCACAGATACGCAGTATTTT. Its protein product is CASSQGEGLGPPSTDTQYF.

In this sample, this clonotype turned up a few times. The gene calls are TRBV29-1 and TRBJ2-7, with a weak D call TRBD2 (6 bases). Trimming removed 4 bases from V and 3 bases from J, with 13 bases in between. The CDR3 consists of 13 residues. Germline CDR1 SQVTM, CDR2 ANQGSEA. The CDR3 spells CSVGGEAHYEQYF. CDR3 sequence (DNA): TGCAGCGTTGGAGGGGAGGCCCACTACGAGCAGTACTTC.

For the CDR3, the DNA is TGTGCCAGCAGCTCAACGACTAGCGGGAGGGGCACAGATACGCAGTATTTT. It codes for CASSSTTSGRGTDTQYF. The J gene is TRBJ2-3, the V gene TRBV11-2, with 14 bases lining up with TRBD2. Germline V CDR1 and CDR2: SGHAT, FQNNGV. The V gene end was trimmed by 4 bases and the J gene end by 1 base; junction bases not matched to a gene: 4. The CDR3 is 17 residues long. The complete variable domain, with remaining parts taken from reference TRBV11-2 and TRBJ2-3, reads EAGVAQSPRYKIIEKRQSVAFWCNPISGHATLYWYQQILGQGPKLLIQFQNNGVVDDSQLPKDRFSAERLKGVDSTLKIQPAKLEDSAVYLCASSSTTSGRGTDTQYFGPGTRLTVL.

CDR3 coding DNA: TGTGCCAGCAGTTTATTCGGGTCCGCAATAAATGAGCAGTTCTTC. This translates into CASSLFGSAINEQFF. The rearrangement links TRBV28 to TRBJ2-1, with D uncertain. V lost 1 base and J lost 7, with 14 bases in between. The CDR3 contains 15 residues. The V gene's germline CDR1 is MDHEN and CDR2 SYDVKM.

This clonotype was detected only a few times. The CDR3 DNA sequence: TGTGCCAGCAGTCCGATACAGGGTAATCAGCCCCAGCATTTT. Amino acid sequence: CASSPIQGNQPQHF. The chain has TRBV27 and TRBJ1-5, with a possible D match to TRBD1 (6 bases). Trimming left V 5 bases short and J 4 bases short, with 12 bases between. The germline CDR1 and CDR2 sequences are MNHEY and SMNVEV (reference sequence). The CDR3 is 14 amino acids.

In this sample, this clonotype turned up a few times. The chain combines TRBV29-1 with TRBJ1-2; unclear D gene. CDR3 size: 12 residues. CDR1 and CDR2 from the germline V gene are SQVTM and ANQGSEA. Trimming cost V 1 base and J 5 bases, with 8 bases left between them. CDR3 nucleotides: TGCAGCGTTGAAGTGGATGAATATGGCTACACCTTC. This translates into CSVEVDEYGYTF.